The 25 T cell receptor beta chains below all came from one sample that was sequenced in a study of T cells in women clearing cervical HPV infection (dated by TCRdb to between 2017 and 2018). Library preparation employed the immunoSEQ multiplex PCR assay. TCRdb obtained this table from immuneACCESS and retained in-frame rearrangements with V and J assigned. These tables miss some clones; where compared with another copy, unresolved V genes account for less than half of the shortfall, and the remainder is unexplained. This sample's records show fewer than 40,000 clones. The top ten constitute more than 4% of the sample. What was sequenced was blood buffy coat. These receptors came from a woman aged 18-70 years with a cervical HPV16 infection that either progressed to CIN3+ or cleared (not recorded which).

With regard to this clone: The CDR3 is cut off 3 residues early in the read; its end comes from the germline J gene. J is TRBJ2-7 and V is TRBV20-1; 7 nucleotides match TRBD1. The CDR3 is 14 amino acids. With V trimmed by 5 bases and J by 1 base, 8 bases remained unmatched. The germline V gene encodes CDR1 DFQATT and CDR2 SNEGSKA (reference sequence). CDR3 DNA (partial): TGCAGTGCTCCTAACCGGGACAGATCCTACGAG. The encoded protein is CSAPNRDRSYE. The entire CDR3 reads CSAPNRDRSYEQYF.

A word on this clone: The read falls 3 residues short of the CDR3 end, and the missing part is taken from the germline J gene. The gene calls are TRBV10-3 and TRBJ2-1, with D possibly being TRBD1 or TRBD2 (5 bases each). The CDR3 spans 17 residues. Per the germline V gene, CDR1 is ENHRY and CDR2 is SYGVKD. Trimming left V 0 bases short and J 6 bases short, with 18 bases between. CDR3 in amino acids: CAISESKGREGSNEQFF. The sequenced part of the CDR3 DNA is TGTGCCATCAGTGAGTCCAAAGGCAGGGAAGGGAGCAATGAG.

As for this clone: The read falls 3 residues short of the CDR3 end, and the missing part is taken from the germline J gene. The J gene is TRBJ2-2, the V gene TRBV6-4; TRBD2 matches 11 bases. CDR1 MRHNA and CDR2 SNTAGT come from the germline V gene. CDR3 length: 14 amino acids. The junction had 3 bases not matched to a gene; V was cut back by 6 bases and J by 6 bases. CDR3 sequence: CASRLAGEAGELFF. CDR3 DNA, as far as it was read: TGTGCCAGCAGACTAGCGGGAGAGGCCGGGGAG.

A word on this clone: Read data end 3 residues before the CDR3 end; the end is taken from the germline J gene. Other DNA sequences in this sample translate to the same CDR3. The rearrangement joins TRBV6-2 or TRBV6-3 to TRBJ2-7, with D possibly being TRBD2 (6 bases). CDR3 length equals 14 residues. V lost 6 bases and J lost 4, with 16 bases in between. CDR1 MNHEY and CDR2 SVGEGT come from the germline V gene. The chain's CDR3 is CASRSTGVWYEQYF. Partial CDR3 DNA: TGTGCCAGCAGATCCACGGGGGTGTGGTACGAG.

The CDR3 region is CAGRGSAGESPLHF. The sequenced CDR3 bases are TGTGCCGGTCGGGGCTCGGCAGGGGAGTCACCC. The chain joins TRBV7-8 to TRBJ1-6; TRBD1 might be the D (6 bases). The CDR3 goes on 3 residues after the read ends, and that part is filled in from the germline J gene. V was trimmed by 11 bases and J by 10 bases, leaving 21 bases between them. The CDR3 is 14 amino acids. CDR1 is SGHVS and CDR2 is FQNEAQ in the germline V gene.

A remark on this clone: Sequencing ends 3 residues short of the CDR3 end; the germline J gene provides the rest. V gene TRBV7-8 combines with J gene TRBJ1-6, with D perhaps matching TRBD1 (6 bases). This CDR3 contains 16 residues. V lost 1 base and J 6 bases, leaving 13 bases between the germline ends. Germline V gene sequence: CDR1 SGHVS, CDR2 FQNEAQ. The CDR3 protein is CASSLGGQDFNSPLHF. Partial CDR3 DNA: TGTGCCAGCAGCTTAGGGGGACAAGACTTTAATTCACCC.

CDR3 bases read: TGTGCCAGCAGCTTAGTGGTATTTGACAGCTACGAG. The encoded protein is CASSLVVFDSYE. The full CDR3 protein reads CASSLVVFDSYEQYF. The chain has TRBV7-9 and TRBJ2-7; possibly TRBD1 for D (5 bases). The CDR3 is cut off 3 residues early in the read; its end comes from the germline J gene. Germline V CDR1 and CDR2: SEHNR, FQNEAQ (reference sequence). CDR3 length equals 15 residues. Deletions cut 1 base from V and 3 bases from J, with 13 bases between.

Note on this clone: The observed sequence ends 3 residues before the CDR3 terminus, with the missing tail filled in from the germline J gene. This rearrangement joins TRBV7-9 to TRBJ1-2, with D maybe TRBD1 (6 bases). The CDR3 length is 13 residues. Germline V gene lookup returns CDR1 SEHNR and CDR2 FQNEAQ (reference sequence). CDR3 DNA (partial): TGTGCCAGCAGCTTAGGACAGGCGAGGACC. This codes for CASSLGQART. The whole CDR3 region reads CASSLGQARTYTF.

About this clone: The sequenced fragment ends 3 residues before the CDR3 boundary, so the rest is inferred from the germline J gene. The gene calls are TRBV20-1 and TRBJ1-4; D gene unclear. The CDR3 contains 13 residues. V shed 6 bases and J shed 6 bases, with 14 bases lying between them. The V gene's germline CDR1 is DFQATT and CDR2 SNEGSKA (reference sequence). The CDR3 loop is CSAWKGSDEKLFF. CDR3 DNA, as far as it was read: TGCAGTGCATGGAAGGGTAGCGATGAAAAA.

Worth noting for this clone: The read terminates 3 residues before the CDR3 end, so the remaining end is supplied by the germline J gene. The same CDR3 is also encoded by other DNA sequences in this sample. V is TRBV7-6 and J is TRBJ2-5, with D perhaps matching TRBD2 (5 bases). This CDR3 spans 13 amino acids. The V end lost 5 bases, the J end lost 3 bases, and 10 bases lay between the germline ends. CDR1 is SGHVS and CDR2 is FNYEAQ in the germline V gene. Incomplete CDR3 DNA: TGTGCCAGCAGCCCTGGACTTAAAGAGACC. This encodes CASSPGLKET. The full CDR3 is CASSPGLKETQYF.

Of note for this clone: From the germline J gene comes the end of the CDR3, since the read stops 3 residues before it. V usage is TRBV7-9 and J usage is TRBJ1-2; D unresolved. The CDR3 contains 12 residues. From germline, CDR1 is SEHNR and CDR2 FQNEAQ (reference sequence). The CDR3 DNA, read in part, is TGTGCCAGCAGCCCGACCGACTCGGGC. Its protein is CASSPTDSG. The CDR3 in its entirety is CASSPTDSGYTF.

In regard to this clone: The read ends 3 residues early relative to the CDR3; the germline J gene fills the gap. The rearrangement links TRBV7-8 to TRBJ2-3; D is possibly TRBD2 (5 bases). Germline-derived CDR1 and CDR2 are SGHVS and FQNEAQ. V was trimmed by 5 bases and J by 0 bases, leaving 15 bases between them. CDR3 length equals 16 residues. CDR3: CASSLGIRGSTDTQYF. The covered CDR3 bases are TGTGCCAGCAGCCTAGGTATACGCGGGAGCACAGATACG.

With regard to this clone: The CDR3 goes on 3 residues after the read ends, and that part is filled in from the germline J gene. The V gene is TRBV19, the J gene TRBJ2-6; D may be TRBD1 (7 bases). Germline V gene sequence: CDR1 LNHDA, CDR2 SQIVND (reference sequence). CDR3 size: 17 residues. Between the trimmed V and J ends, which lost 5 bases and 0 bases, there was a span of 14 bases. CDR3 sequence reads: CASSAGRGDSGANVLTF. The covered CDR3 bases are TGTGCCAGTAGTGCGGGCAGGGGGGACTCTGGGGCCAACGTC.

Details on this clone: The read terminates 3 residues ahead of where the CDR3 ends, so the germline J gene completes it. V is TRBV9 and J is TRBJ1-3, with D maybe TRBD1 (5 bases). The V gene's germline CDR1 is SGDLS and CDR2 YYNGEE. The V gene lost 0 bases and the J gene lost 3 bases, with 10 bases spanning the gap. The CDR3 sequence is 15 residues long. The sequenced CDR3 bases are TGTGCCAGCAGCGTAGAGGGGAGGGATGGAAACACC. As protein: CASSVEGRDGNT. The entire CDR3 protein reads CASSVEGRDGNTIYF. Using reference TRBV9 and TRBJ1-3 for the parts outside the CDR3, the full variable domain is DSGVTQTPKHLITATGQRVTLRCSPRSGDLSVYWYQQSLDQGLQFLIQYYNGEERAKGNILERFSAQQFPDLHSELNLSSLELGDSALYFCASSVEGRDGNTIYFGEGSWLTVV.

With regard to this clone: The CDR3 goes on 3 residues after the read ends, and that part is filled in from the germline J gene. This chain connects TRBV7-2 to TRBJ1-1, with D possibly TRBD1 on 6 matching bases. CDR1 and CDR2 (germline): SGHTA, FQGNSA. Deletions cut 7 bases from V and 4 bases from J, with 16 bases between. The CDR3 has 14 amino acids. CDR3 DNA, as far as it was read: TGTGCCAGCACCCCCCTGAGGGGGAGCACTGAA. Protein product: CASTPLRGSTE. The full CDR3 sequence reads CASTPLRGSTEAFF.

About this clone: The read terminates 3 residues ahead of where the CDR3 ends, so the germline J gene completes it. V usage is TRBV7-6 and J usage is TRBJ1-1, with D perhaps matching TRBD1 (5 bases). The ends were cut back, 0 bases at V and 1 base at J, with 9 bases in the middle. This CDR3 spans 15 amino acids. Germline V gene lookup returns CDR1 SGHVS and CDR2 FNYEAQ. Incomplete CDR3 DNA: TGTGCCAGCAGCTTAGCCAGGGACTCGAACACTGAA. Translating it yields CASSLARDSNTE. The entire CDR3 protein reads CASSLARDSNTEAFF.

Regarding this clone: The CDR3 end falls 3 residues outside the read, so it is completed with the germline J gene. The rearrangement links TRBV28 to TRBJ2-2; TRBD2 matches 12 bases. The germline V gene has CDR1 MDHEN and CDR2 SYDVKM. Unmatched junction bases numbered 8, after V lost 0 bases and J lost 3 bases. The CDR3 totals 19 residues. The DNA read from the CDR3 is TGTGCCAGCAGTTTATGGGGGCTAGCGGGAGGGCCCGACACCGGGGAG. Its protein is CASSLWGLAGGPDTGE. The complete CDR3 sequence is CASSLWGLAGGPDTGELFF.

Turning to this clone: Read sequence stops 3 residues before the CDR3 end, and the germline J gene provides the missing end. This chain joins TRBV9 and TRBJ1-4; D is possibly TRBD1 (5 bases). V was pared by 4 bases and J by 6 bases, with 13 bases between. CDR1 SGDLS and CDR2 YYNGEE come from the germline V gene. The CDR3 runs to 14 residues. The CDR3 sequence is CASSPPGGDEKLFF. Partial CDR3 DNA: TGTGCCAGCAGCCCCCCGGGGGGGGATGAAAAA.

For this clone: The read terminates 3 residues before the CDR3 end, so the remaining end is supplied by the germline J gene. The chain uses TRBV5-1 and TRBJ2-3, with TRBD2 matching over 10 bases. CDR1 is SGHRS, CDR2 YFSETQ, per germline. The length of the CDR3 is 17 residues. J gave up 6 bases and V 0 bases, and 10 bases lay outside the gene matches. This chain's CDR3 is CASSLGTQRGGLDTQYF. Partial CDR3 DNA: TGCGCCAGCAGCTTGGGGACCCAGCGGGGGGGCCTTGATACG.

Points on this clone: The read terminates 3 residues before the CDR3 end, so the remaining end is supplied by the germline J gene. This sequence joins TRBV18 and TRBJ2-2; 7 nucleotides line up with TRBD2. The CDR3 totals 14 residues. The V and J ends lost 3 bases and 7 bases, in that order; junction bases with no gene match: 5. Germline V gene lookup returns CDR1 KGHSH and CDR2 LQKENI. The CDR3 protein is CASSPGLPLGELFF. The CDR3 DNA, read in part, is TGTGCCAGCTCACCGGGACTACCACTCGGGGAG.

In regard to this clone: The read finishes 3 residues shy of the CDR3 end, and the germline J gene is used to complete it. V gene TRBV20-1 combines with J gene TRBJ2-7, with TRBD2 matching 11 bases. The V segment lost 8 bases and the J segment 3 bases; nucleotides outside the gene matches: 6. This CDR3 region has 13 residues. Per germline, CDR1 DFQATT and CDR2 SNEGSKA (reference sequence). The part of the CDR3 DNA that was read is TGCAGTCCACGACTAGCGGGACTCTACGAG. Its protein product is CSPRLAGLYE. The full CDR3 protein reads CSPRLAGLYEQYF.

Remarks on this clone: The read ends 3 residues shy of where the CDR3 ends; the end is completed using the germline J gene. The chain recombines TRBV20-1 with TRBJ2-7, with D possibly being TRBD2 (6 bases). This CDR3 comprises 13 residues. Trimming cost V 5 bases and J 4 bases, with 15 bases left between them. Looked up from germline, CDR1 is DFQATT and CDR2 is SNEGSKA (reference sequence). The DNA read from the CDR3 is TGCAGTGCTGGGGGACTCAACCAATACGAG. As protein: CSAGGLNQYE. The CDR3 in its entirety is CSAGGLNQYEQYF.

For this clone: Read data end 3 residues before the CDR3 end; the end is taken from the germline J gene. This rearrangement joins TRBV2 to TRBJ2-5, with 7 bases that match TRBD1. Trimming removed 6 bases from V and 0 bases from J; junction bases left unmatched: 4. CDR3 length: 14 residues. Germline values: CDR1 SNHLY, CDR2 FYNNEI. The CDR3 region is CASRQGSYQETQYF. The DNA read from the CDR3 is TGTGCCAGCAGACAGGGGTCCTACCAAGAGACC. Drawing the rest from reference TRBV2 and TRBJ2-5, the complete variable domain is EPEVTQTPSHQVTQMGQEVILRCVPISNHLYFYWYRQILGQKVEFLVSFYNNEISEKSEIFDDQFSVERPDGSNFTLKIRSTKLEDSAMYFCASRQGSYQETQYFGPGTRLLVL.

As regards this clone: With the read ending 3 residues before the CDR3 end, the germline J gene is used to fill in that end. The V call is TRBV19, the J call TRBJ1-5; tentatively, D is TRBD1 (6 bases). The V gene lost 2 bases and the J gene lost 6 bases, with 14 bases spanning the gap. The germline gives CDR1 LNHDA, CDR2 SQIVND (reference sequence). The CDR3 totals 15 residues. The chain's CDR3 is CASSIPFVGGQPQHF. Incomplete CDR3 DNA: TGTGCCAGTAGTATACCGTTCGTAGGGGGTCAGCCC.

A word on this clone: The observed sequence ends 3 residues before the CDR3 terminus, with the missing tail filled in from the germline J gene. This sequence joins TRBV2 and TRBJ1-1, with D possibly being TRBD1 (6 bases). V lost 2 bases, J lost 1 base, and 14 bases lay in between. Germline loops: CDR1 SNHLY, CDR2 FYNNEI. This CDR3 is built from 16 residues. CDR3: CASSETRTAQNTEAFF. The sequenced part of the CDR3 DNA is TGTGCCAGCAGTGAAACCCGGACAGCCCAGAACACTGAA.